A selection of T cell receptor beta chains follows, all from one sample in a study of follicular helper T cells after annual influenza vaccination. The protocol was immunoSEQ multiplex PCR, while the TCRdb copy is restricted to in-frame clones and leaves out a portion. The sample contains about 14,000 clones, around four fifths of which appear only once. The input for sequencing was CXCR5- memory CD4+ T cells sorted from blood, taken on the day of influenza vaccination. The receptors here all came from an adult who received the influenza vaccine. The CDR3 runs from the conserved cysteine through the conserved F or W. A D gene is named only where the DNA matches it firmly. Only some rows state a clone size, as once, few, many or a class for expanded clones.

TRBD2	TRBJ2-3	TRBV7-2	once	TGTGCCAGCAAGAGACTAGCGGGGGCCGGGCCGTATGGGGAGTATTTT	CASKRLAGAGPYGEYF
.	TRBJ1-4	TRBV25-1	.	TGTGCCAGCGAACCCGCCGGGCCCACGGCGGAACTGTTTTTT	CASEPAGPTAELFF
.	TRBJ1-3	TRBV6-5	.	TGTGCCAGCAGTTCAGGAAACTCTGGAAACACCATATATTTT	CASSSGNSGNTIYF
.	TRBJ2-7	TRBV7-2	.	TGTGCCAGCAGCTTAAGTGGCCAGTCCTACGAGCAGTACTTC	CASSLSGQSYEQYF
TRBD2	TRBJ2-1	TRBV5-1	.	TGCGCCAGCAGCCCGGGGGGCGGGGGGGCGCTAAATGAGCAGTTCTTC	CASSPGGGGALNEQFF
.	TRBJ2-1	TRBV5-1	.	TGCGCCAGCAGCTTGGCCAGGAGCTCCTACAATGAGCAGTTCTTC	CASSLARSSYNEQFF
.	TRBJ2-7	TRBV30	.	TGTGCCTGGAGTGTGGGTCCGGGATACTACGAGCAGTACTTC	CAWSVGPGYYEQYF
.	TRBJ2-7	TRBV7-2	.	TGTGCCAGCAGCTTAGGGGGGGGCGGCGAGCAGTACTTC	CASSLGGGGEQYF
TRBD2	TRBJ2-5	TRBV5-1	.	TGCGCCAGCAGCACAGGGACTAGCGGGGAAGAGACCCAGTACTTC	CASSTGTSGEETQYF
TRBD1	TRBJ1-1	TRBV7-6	.	TGTGCCAGCAGCCCACCCTCGGGCCGCGACAGGGATCGGGAAGCTTTCTTT	CASSPPSGRDRDREAFF
TRBD2	TRBJ2-5	TRBV2	.	TGTGCCAGCAGTGGTGGCGGACTAGCGGGGGGGGAGACCCAGTACTTC	CASSGGGLAGGETQYF
.	TRBJ2-3	TRBV7-2	.	TGTGCCAGCAGCTTAGGGTCGGGTGGGTATACGCAGTATTTT	CASSLGSGGYTQYF
.	TRBJ2-3	TRBV5-1	.	TGCGCCAGCAGCTTGGTGACAGGTAGCACAGATACGCAGTATTTT	CASSLVTGSTDTQYF
TRBD1	TRBJ2-4	TRBV2	.	TGTGCCAGCAGGGGGACAGGGCTGTACTTC	CASRGTGLYF
TRBD1	TRBJ1-5	TRBV7-8	.	TGTGCCAGCAGCTTGCGGACAGGGCTTCAGCCCCAGCATTTT	CASSLRTGLQPQHF
TRBD1	TRBJ1-1	TRBV19	.	TGTGCCAGTAGTAAAACCTCGACAGGGAACGCTGAAGCTTTCTTT	CASSKTSTGNAEAFF
.	TRBJ1-2	TRBV18	.	TGTGCCAGCTCACCACCGGGACGGTATGGCTACACCTTC	CASSPPGRYGYTF
.	TRBJ1-2	TRBV18	.	TGTGCCAGCTCACTCGCAGCCAGGGGCTATGGCTACACCTTC	CASSLAARGYGYTF
.	TRBJ1-5	TRBV28	.	TGTGCCAGCAGCGGGACTTTCGTCAGGGATCAGCCCCAGCATTTT	CASSGTFVRDQPQHF
TRBD2	TRBJ2-7	TRBV27	.	TGTGCCAGCCGAACGCGCGGGGGGCCATCCTACGAGCAGTACTTC	CASRTRGGPSYEQYF
TRBD1	TRBJ1-5	TRBV15	.	TGTGCCACCAGCAAGGACAGGGCGCAGCCCCAGCATTTT	CATSKDRAQPQHF
.	TRBJ2-2	TRBV11-2	.	TGTGCCAGCAGCTTCCGGGACACCGGGGAGCTGTTTTTT	CASSFRDTGELFF
.	TRBJ1-3	TRBV11-2	once	TGTGCCAGCAGCCGCGCGGGGGGCGCTGGAAACACCATATATTTT	CASSRAGGAGNTIYF
.	TRBJ2-7	TRBV6-6	.	TGTGCCAGCAGTAGGGGGGGCACAGGGTGGTCCTACGAGCAGTACTTC	CASSRGGTGWSYEQYF
.	TRBJ2-1	TRBV18	.	TGTGCCAGCTCACCAAACAATGAGCAGTTCTTC	CASSPNNEQFF
.	TRBJ1-2	TRBV2	.	TGTGCCAGCAGTGAAGCGCTGTACCAACAGGGTATCTATGGCTACACCTTC	CASSEALYQQGIYGYTF
.	TRBJ1-5	TRBV28	few	TGTGCCAGCAGCTCCATGGGGGATCAGCCCCAGCATTTT	CASSSMGDQPQHF
.	TRBJ1-1	TRBV19	.	TGTGCCAGTAGTATAGCGGGGCAGGGAAACACTGAAGCTTTCTTT	CASSIAGQGNTEAFF
.	TRBJ2-5	TRBV5-1	.	TGCGCCAGCAGCCGAGCGTACCAAGAGACCCAGTACTTC	CASSRAYQETQYF
TRBD1	TRBJ2-2	TRBV6-6	.	TGTGCCAGCAGCGACAGGGCGAACACCGGGGAGCTGTTTTTT	CASSDRANTGELFF
.	TRBJ2-4	TRBV5-8	.	TGTGCCAGCAGCTTGGGAAGCAAGAACATTCAGTACTTC	CASSLGSKNIQYF
TRBD1	TRBJ1-6	TRBV6-1	few	TGTGCCAGCAGTGGACAGGGGGATTCACCCCTCCACTTT	CASSGQGDSPLHF
.	TRBJ2-7	TRBV18	.	TGTGCCAGCTACCGGTCCTCAAGGTACGAGCAGTACTTC	CASYRSSRYEQYF
TRBD1	TRBJ2-4	TRBV10-3	.	TGTGCCATCAGTGAAGAGTGGGACAGCGCAACTCAGTACTTC	CAISEEWDSATQYF
.	TRBJ1-4	TRBV5-1	.	TGCGCCAGCAGCTTGGCCGGGACACTGAATGAAAAACTGTTTTTT	CASSLAGTLNEKLFF
.	TRBJ2-3	TRBV13	.	TGTGCCAGCAGCCGATCTTCTGTCCGGCCGGGGACAGATACGCAGTATTTT	CASSRSSVRPGTDTQYF
TRBD1	TRBJ1-3	TRBV28	.	TGTGCCAGCAGTCTGATGACAGGGGGAAACACCATATATTTT	CASSLMTGGNTIYF
.	TRBJ1-6	TRBV19	few	TGTGCCAGTAGCGGACAGTCCGAGGCGGCACCCCTCCACTTT	CASSGQSEAAPLHF
.	TRBJ1-3	TRBV28	.	TGTGCCAGCAGTTTCCGAAACACCATATATTTT	CASSFRNTIYF
.	TRBJ1-5	TRBV2	.	TGTGCCAGCACCGACACAGTCTCCTATCAGCCCCAGCATTTT	CASTDTVSYQPQHF
.	TRBJ1-1	TRBV11-2	.	TGTGCCAGCACCCGGGGGAGGGGAACCCCTGAAGCTTTCTTT	CASTRGRGTPEAFF
TRBD2	TRBJ2-1	TRBV30	.	TGTGCCTGGACCCCCGGGGGGGGTCTCTACAATGAGCAGTTCTTC	CAWTPGGGLYNEQFF
.	TRBJ2-7	TRBV27	few	TGTGCCAGCAGTTTCGGTGGCAGGGGGGCCAACGAGCAGTACTTC	CASSFGGRGANEQYF
TRBD1	TRBJ1-2	TRBV2	few	TGTGCCAGCAGGACAGGGACGTCGCGTAACTATGGCTACACCTTC	CASRTGTSRNYGYTF
TRBD1	TRBJ2-7	TRBV7-6	.	TGTGCCAGCAGCCCGAAGGACAGGGGTTCCTACGAGCAGTACTTC	CASSPKDRGSYEQYF
.	TRBJ2-3	TRBV4-1	.	TGCGCCAGCAGCCAGTATGGGCAGTCCACAGATACGCAGTATTTT	CASSQYGQSTDTQYF
TRBD1	TRBJ2-7	TRBV10-3	.	TGTGCCATCAGTGGACGGACAGGGGCCCAAGGGTACGAGCAGTACTTC	CAISGRTGAQGYEQYF
.	TRBJ1-6	TRBV5-1	once	TGCGCCAGCAGCTTGGGGGATAATTCACCCCTCCACTTT	CASSLGDNSPLHF
.	TRBJ2-3	TRBV15	once	TGTGCCACCAGCAGACTGCCTGGGGGCACAGATACGCAGTATTTT	CATSRLPGGTDTQYF
.	TRBJ2-3	TRBV6-4	.	TGTGCCAGCAGTGACTCAAAGGGAACAGATACGCAGTATTTT	CASSDSKGTDTQYF
TRBD1	TRBJ2-6	TRBV7-9	.	TGTGCCAGCAGCTTAGGGACAGGCAGAGCCGGGGCCAACGTCCTGACTTTC	CASSLGTGRAGANVLTF
.	TRBJ1-3	TRBV28	.	TGTGCCAGCAGTTTAGGTCGGGGGGCTGGTGAAAACACCATATATTTT	CASSLGRGAGENTIYF
.	TRBJ2-3	TRBV2	.	TGTGCCAGCAGTGAACTCGAGGATACGCAGTATTTT	CASSELEDTQYF
.	TRBJ1-2	TRBV5-7	.	TGTGCCAGCAGCCGTAGCCGGGGGAACTATGGCTACACCTTC	CASSRSRGNYGYTF
TRBD2	TRBJ2-3	TRBV9	.	TGTGCCAGCAGCGTTTTGGCGGGGGGGGACACAGATACGCAGTATTTT	CASSVLAGGDTDTQYF
.	TRBJ2-5	TRBV6-6	.	TGTGCCAGCAGTTACTCCAGGGTTTTGGAGACCCAGTACTTC	CASSYSRVLETQYF
.	TRBJ1-2	TRBV28	.	TGTGCCAGCAGCTCCACATCTTCAGGCTATGGCTACACCTTC	CASSSTSSGYGYTF
TRBD2	TRBJ2-1	TRBV5-8	.	TGTGCCAGCAGCTTGGCCCTCTTAGCGGGATGGTGGAGGGAGCAGTTCTTC	CASSLALLAGWWREQFF
TRBD1	TRBJ1-2	TRBV15	.	TGTGCCACCAGCAGAGATAGGCAGGGGGAAGGCTACACCTTC	CATSRDRQGEGYTF